The entry below describes one T cell receptor beta chain. Trimming stripped 8 bases from V and 4 bases from J, with 8 bases between. The CDR3 extends over 12 amino acids. The germline V gene encodes CDR1 MDHEN and CDR2 SYDVKM. The sample belongs to a study of T cell changes during pregnancy in multiple sclerosis. Here immunoSEQ multiplex PCR was the method, and the copy in TCRdb shows in-frame clones only, minus some. Of around 59,000 clones listed, roughly 93% are singletons. This TCR was sampled from a female donor with multiple sclerosis, enrolled in a pregnancy study. V and J are TRBV28 and TRBJ2-2, with D unresolved. Sequenced here: CD8+ T cells from peripheral blood mononuclear cells, sampled in the second trimester of pregnancy. The CDR3 DNA reads TGTGCCAGCGATCCGAGCACCGGGGAGCTGTTTTTT. This sequence encodes CASDPSTGELFF.